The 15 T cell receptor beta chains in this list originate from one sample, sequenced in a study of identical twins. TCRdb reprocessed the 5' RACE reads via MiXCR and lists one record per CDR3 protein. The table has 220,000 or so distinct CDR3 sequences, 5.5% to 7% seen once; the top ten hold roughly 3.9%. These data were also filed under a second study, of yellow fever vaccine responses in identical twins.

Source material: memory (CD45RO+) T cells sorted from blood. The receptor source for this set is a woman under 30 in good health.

CDR3 in DNA: TGCAGTGCTCTTGGCGGGACTAGCGGTTACACCGGGGAGCTGTTTTTT. This codes for CSALGGTSGYTGELFF. The V gene is TRBV20-1, the J gene TRBJ2-2, with 11 bases lining up with TRBD2. V was clipped by 5 bases and J by 3 bases; unmatched bases: 8. The length of the CDR3 is 16 residues. The germline V gene has CDR1 DFQATT and CDR2 SNEGSKA (reference sequence).

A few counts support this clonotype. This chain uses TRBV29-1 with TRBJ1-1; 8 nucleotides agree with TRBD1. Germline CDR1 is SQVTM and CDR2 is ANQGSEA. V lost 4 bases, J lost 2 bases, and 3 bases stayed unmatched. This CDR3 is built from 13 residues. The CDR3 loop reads CSVGTGINTEAFF. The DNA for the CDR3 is TGCAGCGTTGGGACAGGGATCAACACTGAAGCTTTCTTT.

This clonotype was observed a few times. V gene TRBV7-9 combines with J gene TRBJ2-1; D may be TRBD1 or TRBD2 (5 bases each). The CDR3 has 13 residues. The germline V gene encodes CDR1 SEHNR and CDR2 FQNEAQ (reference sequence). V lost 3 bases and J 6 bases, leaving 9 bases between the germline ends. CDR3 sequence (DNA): TGTGCCAGCAGCTTGGGGGAGTTCAATGAGCAGTTCTTC. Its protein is CASSLGEFNEQFF.

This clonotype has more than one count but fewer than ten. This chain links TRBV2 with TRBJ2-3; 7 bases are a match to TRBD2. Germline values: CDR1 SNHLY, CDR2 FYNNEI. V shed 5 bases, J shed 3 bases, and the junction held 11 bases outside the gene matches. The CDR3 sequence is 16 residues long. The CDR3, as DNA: TGTGCCAGCAGTTCCCGCGGGAGAGGGAGGACAGATACGCAGTATTTT. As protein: CASSSRGRGRTDTQYF.

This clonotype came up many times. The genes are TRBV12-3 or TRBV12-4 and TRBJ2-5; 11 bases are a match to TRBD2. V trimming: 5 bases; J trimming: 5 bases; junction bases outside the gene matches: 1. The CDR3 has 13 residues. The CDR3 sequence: CASSRTSGETQYF. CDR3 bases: TGTGCCAGCAGTCGGACTAGCGGGGAGACCCAGTACTTC.

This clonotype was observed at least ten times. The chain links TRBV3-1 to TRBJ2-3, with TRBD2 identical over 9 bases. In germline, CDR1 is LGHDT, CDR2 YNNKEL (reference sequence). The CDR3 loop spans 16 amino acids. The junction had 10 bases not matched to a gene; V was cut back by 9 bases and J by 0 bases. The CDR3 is CASRRASGKSTDTQYF. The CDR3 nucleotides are TGTGCCAGTCGGCGGGCTAGCGGGAAGAGCACAGATACGCAGTATTTT.

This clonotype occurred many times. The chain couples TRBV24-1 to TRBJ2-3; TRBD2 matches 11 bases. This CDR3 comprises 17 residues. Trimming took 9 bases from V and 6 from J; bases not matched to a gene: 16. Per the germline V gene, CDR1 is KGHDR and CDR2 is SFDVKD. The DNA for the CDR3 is TGTGCCACCCCACGAGTACTAGCGGGGGACCCCTCGGATACGCAGTATTTT. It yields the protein CATPRVLAGDPSDTQYF.

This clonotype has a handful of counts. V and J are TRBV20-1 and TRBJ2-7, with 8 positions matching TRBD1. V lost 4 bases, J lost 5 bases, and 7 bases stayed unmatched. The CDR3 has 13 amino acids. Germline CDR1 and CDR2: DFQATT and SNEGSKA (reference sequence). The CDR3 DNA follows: TGCAGTGCTACCGCGCAGGGGGCGCACGAGCAGTACTTC. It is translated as CSATAQGAHEQYF.

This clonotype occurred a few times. CDR3 nucleotide sequence: TGTGCCATCAGTGATAATCGGCTTGGCTACACCTTC. This sequence encodes CAISDNRLGYTF. This sequence joins TRBV10-3 and TRBJ1-2; D gene ambiguous. The V end lost 3 bases, the J end lost 7 bases, and 9 bases lay between the germline ends. CDR1 and CDR2 from the germline V gene are ENHRY and SYGVKD. The CDR3 has 12 residues.

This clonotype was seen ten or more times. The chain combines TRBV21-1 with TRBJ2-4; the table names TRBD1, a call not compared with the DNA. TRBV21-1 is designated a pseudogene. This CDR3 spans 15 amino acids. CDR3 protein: CASSQGGYSPFIQYF. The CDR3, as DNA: TGTGCCAGCAGCCAGGGAGGATATTCCCCCTTTATTCAGTACTTC.

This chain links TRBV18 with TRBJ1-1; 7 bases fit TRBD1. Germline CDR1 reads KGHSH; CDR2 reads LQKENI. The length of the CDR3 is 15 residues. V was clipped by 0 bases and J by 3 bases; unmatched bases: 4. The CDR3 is CASSPPRGGYTEAFF. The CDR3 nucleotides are TGTGCCAGCTCACCACCGCGAGGGGGCTACACTGAAGCTTTCTTT.

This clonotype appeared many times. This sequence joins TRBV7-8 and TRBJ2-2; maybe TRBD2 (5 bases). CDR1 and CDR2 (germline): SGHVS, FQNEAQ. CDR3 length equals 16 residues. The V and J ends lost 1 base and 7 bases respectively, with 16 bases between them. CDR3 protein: CASSLGVLWAGGELFF. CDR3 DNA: TGTGCCAGCAGCTTAGGAGTATTATGGGCGGGCGGGGAGCTGTTTTTT.

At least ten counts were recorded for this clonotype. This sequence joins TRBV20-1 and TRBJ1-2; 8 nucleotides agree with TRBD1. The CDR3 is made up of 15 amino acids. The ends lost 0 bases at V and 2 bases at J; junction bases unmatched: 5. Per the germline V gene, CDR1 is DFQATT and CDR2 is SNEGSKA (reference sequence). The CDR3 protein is CSARDETGDNYGYTF. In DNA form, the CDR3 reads TGCAGTGCTAGAGATGAGACAGGGGACAACTATGGCTACACCTTC.

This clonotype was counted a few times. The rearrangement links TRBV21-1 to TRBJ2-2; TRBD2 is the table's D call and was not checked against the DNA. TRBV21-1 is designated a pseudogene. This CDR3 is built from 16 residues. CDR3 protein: CASSNRRTFPTGELFF. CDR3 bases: TGTGCCAGCAGCAACAGGAGGACCTTCCCCACCGGGGAGCTGTTTTTT.

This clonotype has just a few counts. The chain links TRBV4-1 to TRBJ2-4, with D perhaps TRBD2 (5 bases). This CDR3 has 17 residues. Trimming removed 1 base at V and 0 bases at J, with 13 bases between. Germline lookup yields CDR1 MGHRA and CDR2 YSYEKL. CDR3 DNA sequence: TGCGCCAGCAGCCAAGTAATAGGAGGTCTAGCCAAAAACATTCAGTACTTC. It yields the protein CASSQVIGGLAKNIQYF.